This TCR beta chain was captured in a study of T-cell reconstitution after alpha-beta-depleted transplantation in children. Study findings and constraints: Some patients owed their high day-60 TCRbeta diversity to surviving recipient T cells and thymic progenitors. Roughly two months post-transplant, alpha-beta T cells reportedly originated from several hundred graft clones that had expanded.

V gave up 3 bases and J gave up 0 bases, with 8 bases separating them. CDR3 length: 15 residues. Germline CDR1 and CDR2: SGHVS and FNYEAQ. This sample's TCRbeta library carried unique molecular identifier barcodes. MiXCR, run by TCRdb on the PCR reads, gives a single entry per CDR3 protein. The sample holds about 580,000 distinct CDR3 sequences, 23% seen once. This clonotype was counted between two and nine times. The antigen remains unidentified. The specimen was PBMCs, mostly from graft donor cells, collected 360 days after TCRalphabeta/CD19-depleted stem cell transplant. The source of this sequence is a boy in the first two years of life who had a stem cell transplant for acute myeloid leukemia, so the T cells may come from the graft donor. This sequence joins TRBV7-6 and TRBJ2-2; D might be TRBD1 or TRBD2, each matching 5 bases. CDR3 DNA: TGTGCCAGCAGCTTTGTGGGGGCGAACACCGGGGAGCTGTTTTTT. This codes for CASSFVGANTGELFF.